The entry below gives a single TCR beta chain sequence along with its context. The sample originates from a study of blood T cell repertoires in COVID-19. Background on the study: Acute-phase and convalescent COVID-19 samples originated in the United States, Italy and Spain. T cells, B-cell-depleted T cells, or PBMCs supplied cDNA or gDNA.

The repertoire was sequenced with immunoSEQ multiplex PCR; TCRdb's copy has only in-frame clones and lacks some. The repertoire has 180,000 or so clones, roughly three quarters of them found once; the top ten carry 13% to 15%. The germline V gene has CDR1 SQVTM and CDR2 ANQGSEA. The CDR3 length is 16 residues. V lost 1 base to trimming and J lost 0 bases, with 13 bases between them. This study enrolled people aged 18 to 89 from 24 US geographic areas. Individuals in the exposed group had encountered a COVID-19 case within 2 weeks preceding study entry. This chain uses TRBV29-1 with TRBJ2-4; D is uncertain. The specimen was PBMCs or T cells enriched from blood (not recorded which). The origin of this receptor is a man aged 55 to 70 who had been exposed to COVID-19. In nucleotides, the CDR3 is TGCAGCGTTGAAGTGGGCCAGCCTCTAGCCAAAAACATTCAGTACTTC. It specifies CSVEVGQPLAKNIQYF.